The rows below give T cell receptor beta chains drawn from one sample of a study of T cell repertoires in cytomegalovirus infection. TCRdb re-analysed the reads in MiXCR, keeping a single row per CDR3 protein. This sample yields a few hundred thousand distinct CDR3 sequences, of which 17% are seen a single time; around 12% belongs to the top ten. The specimen was PBMCs. The receptors originated from a human donor in good health (CMV status not recorded). Some clones in this sample may be carry-over from other donors' samples. Each CDR3 is given with its conserved first and last residue. The D gene is left open where the match is weak. A row's size may be missing; if present it is once, few, many or a size class.

clone_size	d_call	v_call	j_call	cdr3_nt	cdr3_aa
few	TRBD1	TRBV4-3	TRBJ1-5	TGCGCCAGCAGCCATGTACAGGGGAATCAGCCCCAGCATTTT	CASSHVQGNQPQHF
.	TRBD1	TRBV11-2	TRBJ2-1	TGTGCCAGCAGCTCCCTGGACAGGCACAATGAGCAGTTCTTC	CASSSLDRHNEQFF
.	.	TRBV5-1	TRBJ1-1	TGCGCCAGCAGCTCGGGGGCGATTGCTTTCTTT	CASSSGAIAFF
many	.	TRBV7-2	TRBJ2-7	TGTGCCAGCAGCTTAGTGGGCGGGGTGAGCTCCTACGAGCAGTACTTC	CASSLVGGVSSYEQYF
many	.	TRBV7-2	TRBJ2-2	TGTGCCAGCAGCCCCGCCTCTCATCTCGGGGAGCTGTTTTTT	CASSPASHLGELFF
once	.	TRBV2	TRBJ2-1	TGTGCCAGCAGAGGGGGGCTAGCGTGGGGCAATGAGCAGTTCTTC	CASRGGLAWGNEQFF
many	TRBD1	TRBV7-8	TRBJ2-3	TGTGCCAGCAGCCTTTCGAGGACAGGGGTAGAAAATACGCAGTATTTT	CASSLSRTGVENTQYF
many	TRBD2	TRBV7-2	TRBJ2-1	TGTGCCAGCAGCTTAGCGGGGGGGGGGGCCTACAATGAGCAGTTCTTC	CASSLAGGGAYNEQFF
.	TRBD1	TRBV20-1	TRBJ2-5	TGCAGTGCTATACGGACAGGTCGGGAGACCCAGTACTTC	CSAIRTGRETQYF
many	TRBD1	TRBV7-6	TRBJ1-4	TGTGCCAGCAGCCCGGGACAGAGAAATGAAAAACTGTTTTTT	CASSPGQRNEKLFF
many	.	TRBV27	TRBJ2-2	TGTGCCAGCAGTTCCCCGGGTAGGGCCGGGGAGCTGTTTTTT	CASSSPGRAGELFF
.	.	TRBV4-3	TRBJ2-3	TGCGCCAGCAGCCAACGTTTGGTCAGCACAGATACGCAGTATTTT	CASSQRLVSTDTQYF
.	TRBD1	TRBV10-3	TRBJ1-6	TGTGCCATCAGTGAGTCGACAGGGAGCCCGGGGTACTCCTATAATTCACCCCTCCACTTT	CAISESTGSPGYSYNSPLHF
few	.	TRBV7-6	TRBJ1-2	TGTGCCAGCAGCTTAGAAGCGGCACCCAACTATGGCTACACCTTC	CASSLEAAPNYGYTF
.	TRBD1	TRBV28	TRBJ2-5	TGTGCCAGCAGTTCCCTGACAGGGGTTTTTCAAGAGACCCAGTACTTC	CASSSLTGVFQETQYF
few	TRBD2	TRBV20-1	TRBJ2-3	TGCAGTGCTAGACCCATACCCCTAGCGGGCACAGATACGCAGTATTTT	CSARPIPLAGTDTQYF
many	TRBD1	TRBV19	TRBJ2-2	TGTGCCACCCGAGCGACAGGGAGGAACACCGGGGAGCTGTTTTTT	CATRATGRNTGELFF
many	TRBD1	TRBV12-3/TRBV12-4	TRBJ1-6	TGTGCCAGCACCCGGACAGGGAATTCACCCCTCCACTTT	CASTRTGNSPLHF
.	TRBD1	TRBV2	TRBJ2-7	TGTGCCTTAGGACAGGGATCCTACGAGCAGTACTTC	CALGQGSYEQYF
.	.	TRBV10-3	TRBJ1-3	TGTGCCATCACCGCGACTGTCACTTCTGGAAACACCATATATTTT	CAITATVTSGNTIYF
many	.	TRBV6-1	TRBJ2-4	TGTGCCAGCAGTCCCCGGACGCCGCCAAAAAACATTCAGTACTTC	CASSPRTPPKNIQYF
few	TRBD1	TRBV18	TRBJ1-2	TGTGCCAGCTCAGTCGCACAGGGGGTGGCCAACTATGGCTACACCTTC	CASSVAQGVANYGYTF
.	TRBD1	TRBV10-3	TRBJ2-2	TGTGCCATCAGAGGGACAGAGGACGGGGAGCTGTTTTTT	CAIRGTEDGELFF
.	TRBD1	TRBV4-1	TRBJ2-3	TGCGCCAGCAGCCAAAGGGACAGGGGCACAGATACGCAGTATTTT	CASSQRDRGTDTQYF
many	TRBD2	TRBV6-2/TRBV6-3	TRBJ2-3	TGTGCCAGCAGTTACAGAGGACTAGCGGGTCCAGATACGCAGTATTTT	CASSYRGLAGPDTQYF
many	TRBD1	TRBV6-5	TRBJ2-7	TGTGCCAGCAGATTGACAGGGGGAAACGAGCAGTACTTC	CASRLTGGNEQYF
many	.	TRBV27	TRBJ1-1	TGTGCCAGCAGCCCCGGGAGATTGAACACTGAAGCTTTCTTT	CASSPGRLNTEAFF
many	.	TRBV29-1	TRBJ1-1	TGCAGCGTTACGCACAGGGAAGGAGAGACTGAAGCTTTCTTT	CSVTHREGETEAFF
few	TRBD2	TRBV20-1	TRBJ2-1	TGCAGTGCTAGAGATGAGCGGGGGGGCCTGACGAATGAGCAGTTCTTC	CSARDERGGLTNEQFF
.	.	TRBV20-1	TRBJ2-5	TGCAGTGCTAGTATTGTGGCGGAGACCCAGTACTTC	CSASIVAETQYF
few	.	TRBV20-1	TRBJ2-3	TGCAGTGCTAGAGACCCGCAAATGGGGGGGCAGTCAGATACGCAGTATTTT	CSARDPQMGGQSDTQYF
.	TRBD2	TRBV4-1	TRBJ2-1	TGTGCCAGCAGCCAGCATAGCGGGAACTCCGGGAATGAGCAGTTCTTC	CASSQHSGNSGNEQFF
.	.	TRBV5-4	TRBJ2-5	TGTGCCAGCAGCTTTGATATGGGAAGTACCCAGTACTTC	CASSFDMGSTQYF
.	.	TRBV19	TRBJ1-2	TGTGCCAGTAGTATCGTGGGGCGGAACTATGGCTACACCTTC	CASSIVGRNYGYTF
.	TRBD1	TRBV18	TRBJ1-1	TGTGCCAGCTCACTCCTGAACGTGGGACAGGGACTGAACACTGAAGCTTTCTTT	CASSLLNVGQGLNTEAFF
.	.	TRBV10-3	TRBJ1-2	TGTGCCATCAGTGAGCCTGCAATTAACTATGGCTACACCTTC	CAISEPAINYGYTF
few	.	TRBV2	TRBJ1-6	TGTGCCAGCAGTGAAGGAGGCAGCTCCTATAATTCACCCCTCCACTTT	CASSEGGSSYNSPLHF
few	.	TRBV4-3	TRBJ1-3	TGCGCCAGCAGCCAAGAGGGATTTGGGGACTCTGGAAACACCATATATTTT	CASSQEGFGDSGNTIYF
few	.	TRBV5-1	TRBJ2-1	TGCGCCAGCAGCTTGTTTTCGGGCGGTGCCTACAATGAGCAGTTCTTC	CASSLFSGGAYNEQFF
many	.	TRBV11-2	TRBJ2-3	TGTGCCAGCAGTGCGGCTCTAAGCACAGATACGCAGTATTTT	CASSAALSTDTQYF